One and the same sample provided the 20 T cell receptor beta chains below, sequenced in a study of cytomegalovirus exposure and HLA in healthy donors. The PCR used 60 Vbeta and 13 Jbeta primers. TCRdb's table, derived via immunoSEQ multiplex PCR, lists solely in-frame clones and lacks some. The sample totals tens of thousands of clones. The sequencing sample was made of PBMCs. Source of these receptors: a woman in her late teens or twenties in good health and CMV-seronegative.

CDR3 loop: CASSPLASQLHTQYF. The CDR3 coding sequence is TGTGCCAGCAGCCCACTAGCGAGTCAACTTCATACGCAGTATTTT. The rearrangement links TRBV2 to TRBJ2-3; 7 bases align to TRBD2. This CDR3 region has 15 residues. V shed 6 bases, J shed 7 bases, and the junction held 13 bases outside the gene matches. Germline values: CDR1 SNHLY, CDR2 FYNNEI.

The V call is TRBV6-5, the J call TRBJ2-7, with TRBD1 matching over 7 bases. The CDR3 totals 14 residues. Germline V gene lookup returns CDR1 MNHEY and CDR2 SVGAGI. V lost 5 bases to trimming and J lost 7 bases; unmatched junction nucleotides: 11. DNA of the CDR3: TGTGCCAGCAGTAAAAACAGGGGCACGGGGGAGCAGTACTTC. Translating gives CASSKNRGTGEQYF.

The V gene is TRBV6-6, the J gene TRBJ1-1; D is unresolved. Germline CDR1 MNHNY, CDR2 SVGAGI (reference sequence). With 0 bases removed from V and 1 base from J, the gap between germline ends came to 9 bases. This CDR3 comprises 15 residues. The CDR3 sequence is CASSYSSSGNTEAFF. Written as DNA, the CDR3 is TGTGCCAGCAGTTACTCATCTTCCGGGAACACTGAAGCTTTCTTT.

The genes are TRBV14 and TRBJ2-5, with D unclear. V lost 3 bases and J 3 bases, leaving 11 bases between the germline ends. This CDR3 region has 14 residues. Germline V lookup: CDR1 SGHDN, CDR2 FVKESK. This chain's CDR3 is CASSQRLVEETQYF. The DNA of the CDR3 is TGTGCCAGCAGCCAGAGACTGGTCGAAGAGACCCAGTACTTC. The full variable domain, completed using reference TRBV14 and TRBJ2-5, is EAGVTQFPSHSVIEKGQTVTLRCDPISGHDNLYWYRRVMGKEIKFLLHFVKESKQDESGMPNNRFLAERTGGTYSTLKVQPAELEDSGVYFCASSQRLVEETQYFGPGTRLLVL.

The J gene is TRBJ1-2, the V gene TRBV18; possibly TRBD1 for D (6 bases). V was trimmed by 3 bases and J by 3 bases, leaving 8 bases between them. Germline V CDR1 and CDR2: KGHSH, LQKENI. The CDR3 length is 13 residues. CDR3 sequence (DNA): TGTGCCAGCTCACCTGGACAGTACTATGGCTACACCTTC. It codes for CASSPGQYYGYTF.

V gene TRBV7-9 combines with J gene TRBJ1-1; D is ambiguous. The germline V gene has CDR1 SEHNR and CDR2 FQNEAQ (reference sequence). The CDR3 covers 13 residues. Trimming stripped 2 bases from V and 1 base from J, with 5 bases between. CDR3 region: CASSLTGNTEAFF. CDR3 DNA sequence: TGTGCCAGCAGCTTAACCGGGAACACTGAAGCTTTCTTT. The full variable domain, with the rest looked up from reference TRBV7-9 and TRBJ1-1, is DTGVSQNPRHKITKRGQNVTFRCDPISEHNRLYWYRQTLGQGPEFLTYFQNEAQLEKSRLLSDRFSAERPKGSFSTLEIQRTEQGDSAMYLCASSLTGNTEAFFGQGTRLTVV.

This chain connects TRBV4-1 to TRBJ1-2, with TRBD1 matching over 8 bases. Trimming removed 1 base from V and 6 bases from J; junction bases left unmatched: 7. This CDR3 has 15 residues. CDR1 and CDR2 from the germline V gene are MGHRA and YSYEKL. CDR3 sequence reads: CASSQGGQGADGYTF. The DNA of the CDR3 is TGCGCCAGCAGCCAAGGGGGGCAGGGGGCAGATGGCTACACCTTC.

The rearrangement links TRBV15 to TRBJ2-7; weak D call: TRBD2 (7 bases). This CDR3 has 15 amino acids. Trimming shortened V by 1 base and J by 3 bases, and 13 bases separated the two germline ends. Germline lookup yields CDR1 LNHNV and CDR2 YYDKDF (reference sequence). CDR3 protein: CATSRGTGGLYEQYF. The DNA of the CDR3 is TGTGCCACCAGCAGAGGTACGGGGGGCCTCTACGAGCAGTACTTC. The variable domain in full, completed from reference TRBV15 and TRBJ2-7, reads DAMVIQNPRYQVTQFGKPVTLSCSQTLNHNVMYWYQQKSSQAPKLLFHYYDKDFNNEADTPDNFQSRRPNTSFCFLDIRSPGLGDTAMYLCATSRGTGGLYEQYFGPGTRLTVT.

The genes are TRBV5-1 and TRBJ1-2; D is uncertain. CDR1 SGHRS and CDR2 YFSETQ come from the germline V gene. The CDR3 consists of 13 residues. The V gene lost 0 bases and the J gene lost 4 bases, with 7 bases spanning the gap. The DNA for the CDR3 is TGCGCCAGCAGCTTGGACACCCTCTATGGCTACACCTTC. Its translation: CASSLDTLYGYTF.

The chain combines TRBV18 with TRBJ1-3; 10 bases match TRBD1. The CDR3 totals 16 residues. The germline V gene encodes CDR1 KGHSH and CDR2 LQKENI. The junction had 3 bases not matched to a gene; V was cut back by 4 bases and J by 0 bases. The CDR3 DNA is TGTGCCAGCTCACTCGGGACAGGGGCCTCTGGAAACACCATATATTTT. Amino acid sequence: CASSLGTGASGNTIYF.

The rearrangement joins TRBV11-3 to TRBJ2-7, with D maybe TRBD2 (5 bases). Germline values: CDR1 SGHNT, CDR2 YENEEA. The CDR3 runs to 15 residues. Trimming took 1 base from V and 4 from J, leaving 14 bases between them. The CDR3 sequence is CASSLVGGPLYEQYF. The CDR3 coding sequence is TGTGCCAGCAGCTTAGTTGGAGGACCATTATACGAGCAGTACTTC.

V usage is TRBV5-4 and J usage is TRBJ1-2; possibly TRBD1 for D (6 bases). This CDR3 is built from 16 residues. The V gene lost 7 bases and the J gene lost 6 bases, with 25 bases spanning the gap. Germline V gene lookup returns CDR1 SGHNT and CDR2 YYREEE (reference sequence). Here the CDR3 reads CASQTGGTRGYDGYTF. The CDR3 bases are TGTGCCAGCCAGACCGGGGGGACACGAGGGTATGATGGCTACACCTTC. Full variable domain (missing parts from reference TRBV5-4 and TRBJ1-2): ETGVTQSPTHLIKTRGQQVTLRCSSQSGHNTVSWYQQALGQGPQFIFQYYREEENGRGNFPPRFSGLQFPNYSSELNVNALELDDSALYLCASQTGGTRGYDGYTFGSGTRLTVV.

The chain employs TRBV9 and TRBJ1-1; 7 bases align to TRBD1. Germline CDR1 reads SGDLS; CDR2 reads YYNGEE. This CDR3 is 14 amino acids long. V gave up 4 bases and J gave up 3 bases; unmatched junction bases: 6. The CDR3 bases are TGTGCCAGCAGCCCCGACAGGGTGGACACTGAAGCTTTCTTT. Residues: CASSPDRVDTEAFF.

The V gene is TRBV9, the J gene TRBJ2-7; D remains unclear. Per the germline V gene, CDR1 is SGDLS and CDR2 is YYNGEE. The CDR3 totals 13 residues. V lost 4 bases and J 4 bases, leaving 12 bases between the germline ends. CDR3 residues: CASSPPSGYEQYF. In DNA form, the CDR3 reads TGTGCCAGCAGCCCCCCTTCGGGTTACGAGCAGTACTTC.

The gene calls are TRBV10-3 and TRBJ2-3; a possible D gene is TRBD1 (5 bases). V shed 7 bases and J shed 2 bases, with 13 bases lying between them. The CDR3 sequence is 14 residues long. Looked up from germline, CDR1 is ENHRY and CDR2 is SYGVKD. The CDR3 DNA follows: TGTGCCATCACCCTATCAGGGAACACAGATACGCAGTATTTT. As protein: CAITLSGNTDTQYF.

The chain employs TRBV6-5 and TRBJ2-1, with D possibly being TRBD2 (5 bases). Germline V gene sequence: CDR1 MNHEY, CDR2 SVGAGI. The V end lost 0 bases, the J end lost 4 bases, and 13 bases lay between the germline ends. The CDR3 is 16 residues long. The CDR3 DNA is TGTGCCAGCAGTTACTCGGACTTATCCCCTTACAATGAGCAGTTCTTC. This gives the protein CASSYSDLSPYNEQFF.

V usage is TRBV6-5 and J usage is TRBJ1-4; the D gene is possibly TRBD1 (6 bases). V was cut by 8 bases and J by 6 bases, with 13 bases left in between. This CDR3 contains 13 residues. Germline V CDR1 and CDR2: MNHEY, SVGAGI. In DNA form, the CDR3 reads TGTGCCAGCTCGAGGGGGAAGCATGAAAAACTGTTTTTT. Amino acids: CASSRGKHEKLFF.

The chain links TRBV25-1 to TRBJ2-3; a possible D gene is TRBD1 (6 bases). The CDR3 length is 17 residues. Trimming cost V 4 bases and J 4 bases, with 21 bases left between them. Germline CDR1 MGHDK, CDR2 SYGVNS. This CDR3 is CASSAGTPEVVSDTQYF. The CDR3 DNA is TGTGCCAGCAGTGCCGGGACACCTGAGGTGGTGTCAGATACGCAGTATTTT.

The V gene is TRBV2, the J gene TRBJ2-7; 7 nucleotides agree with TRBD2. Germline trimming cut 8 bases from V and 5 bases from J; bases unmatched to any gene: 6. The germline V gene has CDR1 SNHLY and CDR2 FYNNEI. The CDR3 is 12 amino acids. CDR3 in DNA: TGTGCCAGCGTAGGCGGGAGCCACGAGCAGTACTTC. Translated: CASVGGSHEQYF.

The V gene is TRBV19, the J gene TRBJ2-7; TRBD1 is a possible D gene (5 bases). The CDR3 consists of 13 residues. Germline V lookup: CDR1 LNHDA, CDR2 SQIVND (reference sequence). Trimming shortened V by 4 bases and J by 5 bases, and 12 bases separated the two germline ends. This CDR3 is CASSNRRDHEQYF. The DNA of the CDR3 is TGTGCCAGTAGTAACCGCAGGGATCACGAGCAGTACTTC. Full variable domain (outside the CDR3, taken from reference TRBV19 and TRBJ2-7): DGGITQSPKYLFRKEGQNVTLSCEQNLNHDAMYWYRQDPGQGLRLIYYSQIVNDFQKGDIAEGYSVSREKKESFPLTVTSAQKNPTAFYLCASSNRRDHEQYFGPGTRLTVT.